The clone carrying this T cell receptor (beta chain) was seen just once. As the template, RNA transcripts were used to amplify TCR beta CDR3 regions. After a first-round RT-PCR with HTBI primers, a second-round multiplex PCR was run. TCRdb re-derived calls from the multiplex PCR reads in MiXCR, one entry per CDR3 protein. Here the sample spans 650,000 to 800,000 distinct CDR3 sequences, over 40% being singletons. These data come from a study of Graves' ophthalmopathy and Graves' hyperthyroidism. Trimming shortened V by 3 bases and J by 13 bases, and 16 bases separated the two germline ends. CDR3 length: 14 amino acids.

Sequencing was performed on peripheral blood. The sequence derives from an adult man with Graves' ophthalmopathy. The chain uses TRBV12-3 or TRBV12-4 and TRBJ1-6; D might be TRBD1 (6 bases). CDR3 region: CASSLGAIYQPLHF. As DNA, the CDR3 is TGTGCCAGCAGTTTGGGGGCTATATATCAGCCCCTCCACTTT.